This is a list of T cell receptor beta chains from one sample in a study of T cell responses to AZD1222 COVID-19 vaccine. Repertoires were generated with immunoSEQ multiplex PCR, while TCRdb's copy carries only in-frame clones and drops some. The sample records more than 110,000 clones, 88% being singletons. The sample consisted of peripheral blood, taken 28 days after the second AZD1222 dose. These TCRs come from an adult who received the AZD1222 COVID-19 vaccine. CDR3s include the opening cysteine and the closing phenylalanine or tryptophan. Clone size is given for some rows only: seen once, a few or many times, or a class if the clone is expanded.

- | TRBV18 | CASSQSPGDNYGYTF
- | TRBV7-9 | CASSSTRTSGNEQYF
- | TRBV7-9 | CASRREGLTQYF
- | TRBV5-6 | CASSLGQGANEQYF
- | TRBV28 | CASSFTSGGNTIYF
- | TRBV2 | CASSEWAAPGEQYF
- | TRBV19 | CASRAGQGTGELFF
- | TRBV7-3 | CASSPSGGSPLHF
- | TRBV7-9 | CARTDRAGELFF
once | TRBV11-2 | CASSSIGTSYGEQFF
- | TRBV6-6 | CASSYVAGNNEQFF
few | TRBV18 | CASSPPGRAHEQYF
- | TRBV2 | CASSVPGAGYGYTF
- | TRBV24-1 | CATSDPTGNYGYTF
- | TRBV7-9 | CASSLEGNSPLHF
- | TRBV7-2 | CASSSTGNHNEKLFF
- | TRBV28 | CASSDGGGNTEAFF
few | TRBV14 | CASSPGLSKGDNEQFF
- | TRBV6-5 | CASGRGRWDEQFF
- | TRBV7-2 | CASSFRTGNDQPQHF
- | TRBV14 | CATSGVGTNEKLFF
- | TRBV5-1 | CASSFVLGEAFF
- | TRBV28 | CASSLGLGSNQPQHF
once | TRBV11-2 | CASSLGQPGVETQYF
- | TRBV19 | CASSTGPLYLSNSPLHF
- | TRBV16 | CASSENYEQYF
- | TRBV2 | CASRGPSNQPQHF
once | TRBV3-1/TRBV3-2 | CASSPPAGGSPLHF
- | TRBV30 | CAWRRLAGVKTGELFF
- | TRBV7-2 | CASGLSYGDEQFF
- | TRBV6-5 | CASREDFVNSPLHF
- | TRBV12-3/TRBV12-4 | CASRRGAGELFF
- | TRBV5-6 | CASRRQGAQETQYF
- | TRBV4-1 | CASSQVGTGRYNEQFF
- | TRBV2 | CASSARERADTQYF
- | TRBV28 | CASSFGTGGNQPQHF
- | TRBV6-6 | CASSLPDGEQFF